This T cell receptor beta chain came from a study of CD8 T cells in Susac syndrome. The authors carried out high-throughput sequencing of TCR beta. They applied it to CD8+ and CD4+ T cells obtained from blood. Relapsing-remitting disease, either stable or active, was present in the treatment-naive patients who were the multiple sclerosis controls. Negative isolation yielded CD8+ and CD4+ T cells; FACS enriched TEMRA cells. V was trimmed by 5 bases and J by 0 bases, leaving 11 bases between them. The CDR3 is made up of 15 amino acids. Germline values: CDR1 SGHVS, CDR2 FNYEAQ. Random hexamers were used to reverse transcribe roughly 0.45 to 1 ug of RNA. Multiplex PCR with immunoSEQ amplified the TCR beta CDR3 across 54 Vbeta and 13 Jbeta. TCRdb redid the calling of the immunoSEQ multiplex PCR reads with MiXCR, one entry per CDR3 protein. Here the sample spans about 73,000 distinct CDR3 sequences, approximately 94% being singletons.

This sequence joins TRBV7-6 and TRBJ1-5, with D unclear. Sequenced material: CD8+ T cells from PBMCs. The sequence derives from a human donor with multiple sclerosis. CDR3 loop: CASSLSEYSNQPQHF. DNA of the CDR3: TGTGCCAGCAGCCTAAGCGAATATAGCAATCAGCCCCAGCATTTT.